This TCR beta chain derives from a study of cytomegalovirus exposure and HLA in healthy donors. With regard to this clone: The target antigen is unknown.

Study results and limitations: CMV serostatus was the only immune exposure information that was available.

CDR3 length: 19 residues. After removal of 4 bases from V and 4 bases from J, the junction contained 22 bases not matched to a gene. CDR1 and CDR2 from the germline V gene are SGDLS and YYNGEE. PCR used 60 Vbeta primers and 13 Jbeta primers. Method: immunoSEQ multiplex PCR; TCRdb's copy keeps in-frame clones and lacks some. The top ten hold roughly 0.22% of the sample, which has about 200,000 clones, 70% to 85% seen once. The receptor was derived from a girl aged 2 to 9 in good health and CMV-seronegative. Source material: PBMCs. The chain combines TRBV9 with TRBJ1-1, with 7 bases matching TRBD1. The CDR3 DNA reads as TGTGCCAGCAGCCCAAGGACAGGCCAGAACCGACGAGGGGGCACTGAAGCTTTCTTT. It encodes CASSPRTGQNRRGGTEAFF.